The T cell receptor beta chain under discussion was sequenced for a study of blood T cell repertoires in COVID-19. Germline-derived CDR1 and CDR2 are KGHSH and LQKENI. Trimming left V 3 bases short and J 2 bases short, with 10 bases between. The length of the CDR3 is 14 residues. Libraries were prepared by immunoSEQ multiplex PCR; TCRdb keeps only in-frame clonotypes and omits some of them. The sample holds roughly 50,000 clones; 86% are singletons and the top ten take approximately 2%. The chain couples TRBV18 to TRBJ1-2; possible D gene TRBD1, 5 bases. The origin of this receptor is a woman aged 55-70 years with acute or convalescent COVID-19. The material sequenced was peripheral blood. This CDR3 reads CASSPTTGNYGYTF. In nucleotides, the CDR3 is TGTGCCAGCTCACCTACTACAGGAAACTATGGCTACACCTTC.